Listed below are T cell receptor beta chains from one sample, sequenced in a study of cytomegalovirus exposure and HLA in healthy donors. Using immunoSEQ multiplex PCR, the repertoire was profiled, and TCRdb retains in-frame clones only, with some absent. The sample lists around 75,000 clones; around four fifths were seen once. The sequencing input was PBMCs. These receptors came from a man aged 25-45 years in good health and CMV-seronegative. The CDR3 runs from the conserved cysteine through the conserved F or W. A D gene is named only where the DNA matches it firmly. Expanded clones are given a class, and other clones once, few, many or no size at all.

V	J	size	D	DNA	CDR3
TRBV4-3	TRBJ1-2	-	-	TGCGCCAGCAGCCAAGATGGGGGGGCCTATGGCTACACCTTC	CASSQDGGAYGYTF
TRBV2	TRBJ2-7	-	-	TGTGCCACCTCTTTCCCCCAGGGTTTGGGGTCCTACGAGCAGTACTTC	CATSFPQGLGSYEQYF
TRBV7-9	TRBJ2-6	-	TRBD1	TGTGCCAGCAGCCCAGGGACAGCTGGGGCCAACGTCCTGACTTTC	CASSPGTAGANVLTF
TRBV5-1	TRBJ2-1	-	-	TGCGCCAGCAGCCTAGGGGGGGGATACAATGAGCAGTTCTTC	CASSLGGGYNEQFF
TRBV28	TRBJ1-2	-	-	TGTGCCAGCGCCAAGACAGACTATGGCTACACCTTC	CASAKTDYGYTF
TRBV5-6	TRBJ1-1	once	-	TGTGCCAGCAGCCCGATGACAAAAACATTTAATTTTGAAGCTTTCTTT	CASSPMTKTFNFEAFF
TRBV5-1	TRBJ2-5	-	-	TGCGCCAGCAGCTTGGGACAAAGAGAGACCCAGTACTTC	CASSLGQRETQYF
TRBV27	TRBJ2-5	-	TRBD2	TGTGCCAGCAGTTTAGGGGCGGGGGGGCTGGCTACCCAGTACTTC	CASSLGAGGLATQYF
TRBV2	TRBJ1-1	-	-	TGTGCCAGCAGTGATCTGGGGCTGAACACTGAAGCTTTCTTT	CASSDLGLNTEAFF
TRBV10-3	TRBJ1-2	-	TRBD1	TGTGCCATCAGCCCACCGGGACAGGGCATTGTAGATGGCTACACCTTC	CAISPPGQGIVDGYTF
TRBV6-6	TRBJ1-2	-	-	TGTGCCAGCGGCACCCAAGGCGGGTACAGGGACTATGGCTACACCTTC	CASGTQGGYRDYGYTF
TRBV7-3	TRBJ2-5	-	-	TGTGCCAGCAGCCTTAGCGGACAAGAGACCCAGTACTTC	CASSLSGQETQYF
TRBV5-6	TRBJ2-5	-	TRBD1	TGTGCCAGCACCGTCCTCCGGGACAGGGCCGGGTTCTTGGAGACCCAGTACTTC	CASTVLRDRAGFLETQYF
TRBV15	TRBJ1-1	-	TRBD1	TGTGCCACCAGCAGAGCGACAGGGAGTGTCACTGAAGCTTTCTTT	CATSRATGSVTEAFF
TRBV13	TRBJ1-3	-	-	TGTGCCAGCAGGGATATAACAGGGTCCTTTGGAAACACCATATATTTT	CASRDITGSFGNTIYF
TRBV28	TRBJ2-5	-	TRBD1	TGTGCCAGCAGTTCCGGACAGGACCCAGAGACCCAGTACTTC	CASSSGQDPETQYF
TRBV27	TRBJ2-1	-	TRBD2	TGTGCCAGCAGCCTTAGCGGGAGTCTCTACAATGAGCAGTTCTTC	CASSLSGSLYNEQFF
TRBV5-1	TRBJ2-1	-	-	TGCGCCAGCAGCTCGAGGACTAATAACTACAATGAGCAGTTCTTC	CASSSRTNNYNEQFF
TRBV6-5	TRBJ2-3	-	TRBD2	TGTGCCAGCAGCCAACTAGCGGGAGGACCAGATACGCAGTATTTT	CASSQLAGGPDTQYF
TRBV5-1	TRBJ2-7	-	-	TGCGCCAGCAGCTATGACAGAGGAACAGCCTACGAGCAGTACTTC	CASSYDRGTAYEQYF
TRBV27	TRBJ1-4	-	TRBD1	TGTGCCAGCAGTTCTCCTAGATCAGGGGGCACTAATGAAAAACTGTTTTTT	CASSSPRSGGTNEKLFF
TRBV7-8	TRBJ1-5	-	TRBD1	TGTGCCAGCAGCTTAAGCCCCAGGGGGCAGGTAGGTCAGCCCCAGCATTTT	CASSLSPRGQVGQPQHF
TRBV7-9	TRBJ2-5	-	-	TGTGCCAGCAGCTTAGGCTCGGGGACATCGGAGACCCAGTACTTC	CASSLGSGTSETQYF
TRBV7-3	TRBJ2-1	-	-	TGTGCCAGCAGCTTAGGAGGACTGGGCTACAATGAGCAGTTCTTC	CASSLGGLGYNEQFF
TRBV29-1	TRBJ1-1	few	TRBD1	TGCAGCGTATTTGCCGGGACAGTTAGCACTGAAGCTTTCTTT	CSVFAGTVSTEAFF
TRBV2	TRBJ2-5	-	-	TGTGCCAGCAGTGAAATGACTGAAGGGACCCAGTACTTC	CASSEMTEGTQYF
TRBV9	TRBJ2-7	-	TRBD1	TGTGCCAGCAGCGGGGGACAGGGGCCAGCCTACGAGCAGTACTTC	CASSGGQGPAYEQYF
TRBV19	TRBJ2-1	-	TRBD2	TGTGCCAGTAAGACCTCGGGGACTAGCGGGGGCCAAGAGCAGTTCTTC	CASKTSGTSGGQEQFF
TRBV30	TRBJ2-3	-	TRBD2	TGTGCCTGGAGTGGAGGGACTAGCACCAACCCTACCACTAGCACAGATACGCAGTATTTT	CAWSGGTSTNPTTSTDTQYF
TRBV5-1	TRBJ2-5	-	-	TGCGCCAGCAGCTGGCGAGGAGGGGCAGAGACCCAGTACTTC	CASSWRGGAETQYF
TRBV28	TRBJ1-2	-	-	TGTGCCAGCAGTCAAGGGACTACTAACTATGGCTACACCTTC	CASSQGTTNYGYTF
TRBV2	TRBJ1-1	-	-	TGTGCCAGCAGCTACAGGGTGGGCACTGAAGCTTTCTTT	CASSYRVGTEAFF
TRBV6-1	TRBJ1-3	-	-	TGTGCCAGCAGTGTCGGCGGGGGGGGATGGGTCTATGGAAACACCATATATTTT	CASSVGGGGWVYGNTIYF
TRBV5-8	TRBJ1-2	-	TRBD1	TGTGCCAGCAGCAACCTGGGACAGGCCTATGGCTACACCTTC	CASSNLGQAYGYTF
TRBV6-5	TRBJ2-3	-	-	TGTGCCAGCAGTTACGTTGCGGGAAGGTCAGATACGCAGTATTTT	CASSYVAGRSDTQYF
TRBV6-5	TRBJ1-2	-	-	TGTGCCAGCAGTTACTCGATGGGGGCGAATGGCTACACCTTC	CASSYSMGANGYTF
TRBV1	TRBJ1-5	-	-	TGCACCAGCAGCCAAGATCGAGGGGGATTCAATCAGCCCCAGCATTTT	CTSSQDRGGFNQPQHF
TRBV6-5	TRBJ2-7	-	-	TGTGCCAGCAGTTCACTAGAACTAGGAAGGTTGCAGTACTTC	CASSSLELGRLQYF
TRBV11-1	TRBJ2-2	-	TRBD1	TGTGCCAGCAGCCCCCGCTCAGGGGGCACCGGGGAGCTGTTTTTT	CASSPRSGGTGELFF
TRBV7-6	TRBJ2-1	-	TRBD2	TGTGCCAGCAGCATTTGGACTAGCGGGGGAGAGCAGTTCTTC	CASSIWTSGGEQFF
TRBV28	TRBJ1-1	-	-	TGTGCCAGCAGTTTTTTGGGAGAGGGTGAAGCTTTCTTT	CASSFLGEGEAFF
TRBV9	TRBJ2-1	-	TRBD2	TGTGCCAGCAGCCCGCGCTGGTCCGGACTAGCGGGAGACAATGAGCAGTTCTTC	CASSPRWSGLAGDNEQFF
TRBV5-1	TRBJ2-6	-	-	TGCGCCAGCAGCTTGGTGGCATCTGGGGCCAACGTCCTGACTTTC	CASSLVASGANVLTF
TRBV2	TRBJ1-2	-	-	TGTGCCAGCAGTCAGACAGGTTCTCAAGGCTACACCTTC	CASSQTGSQGYTF
TRBV9	TRBJ2-1	-	TRBD2	TGTGCCAGCAGCGTAGTCCGGACTAGCGGGAGACATGAGCAGTTCTTC	CASSVVRTSGRHEQFF
TRBV7-2	TRBJ1-5	-	TRBD1	TGTGCCAGCAGCCCCGGACAGGTGATTAGCAATCAGCCCCAGCATTTT	CASSPGQVISNQPQHF
TRBV11-2	TRBJ2-3	-	TRBD2	TGTGCCAGCAGCCTTTTTGTTAGCGGGGGGGATACGCAGTATTTT	CASSLFVSGGDTQYF
TRBV6-4	TRBJ2-3	medium-sized	TRBD2	TGTGCCAGCAGCCCGGGACTAGCGGGGGCCACAGATACGCAGTATTTT	CASSPGLAGATDTQYF